This TCR beta chain was obtained from a study of blood T cell repertoires in COVID-19. Study in general: Specimens from acute and convalescent COVID-19 originated in the United States, Italy and Spain.

The junction had 16 bases not matched to a gene; V was cut back by 5 bases and J by 2 bases. The CDR3 contains 19 residues. The germline V gene encodes CDR1 SEHNR and CDR2 FQNEAQ (reference sequence). Authors' methods: Amplified reference gene primers provided the basis for estimating nucleated cell counts. Profiled with immunoSEQ multiplex PCR; TCRdb holds only in-frame clones, not every one. Clonal size and the V and J genes are those of that table, whereas D and trimming came from the DNA. Among over 300,000 clones listed, approximately 90% were seen once. This rearrangement joins TRBV7-9 to TRBJ2-7; 12 bases are shared with TRBD2. Sequencing was done on a sample of PBMCs or T cells enriched from blood (not recorded which). This sequence was found in a woman aged 30 to 39 with acute COVID-19. The CDR3 sequence is CASSPSTSGGYLNAYEQYF. For the CDR3, the DNA is TGTGCCAGCAGCCCCTCGACTAGCGGGGGCTACTTAAATGCCTACGAGCAGTACTTC.